The clone carrying this TCR beta chain has a handful of counts. Its matching antigen is unknown. Attachment of unique molecular identifiers was made to individual cDNA molecules. TCRdb ran MiXCR on the 5' RACE reads and lists one entry per CDR3 protein. The sample lists roughly 93,000 distinct CDR3 sequences, approximately 10% seen once, with roughly 5% in the top ten. The data are from a study of early T cells in non-severe SARS-CoV-2 infection. Study context: Unsorted whole blood bulk RNA was sequenced, with unpaired chains.

This CDR3 region has 15 residues. V lost 5 bases and J lost 6; bases outside the gene matches: 8. The germline V gene encodes CDR1 SGHTA and CDR2 FQGTGA. Findings and limits, study-wide: Comparison of clonotypes with VDJdb favored anti-spike CD8 responses while missing private and CD4 specificities.

Sequenced material: whole blood. The chain has TRBV7-3 and TRBJ2-2; 8 nucleotides agree with TRBD1. The receptor's source is an adult who was a healthcare worker with PCR-confirmed SARS-CoV-2 infection or an uninfected control (not recorded which). The CDR3 here is CASSLLTGAAGELFF. CDR3 in DNA: TGTGCCAGCAGCCTACTGACAGGGGCAGCCGGGGAGCTGTTTTTT.